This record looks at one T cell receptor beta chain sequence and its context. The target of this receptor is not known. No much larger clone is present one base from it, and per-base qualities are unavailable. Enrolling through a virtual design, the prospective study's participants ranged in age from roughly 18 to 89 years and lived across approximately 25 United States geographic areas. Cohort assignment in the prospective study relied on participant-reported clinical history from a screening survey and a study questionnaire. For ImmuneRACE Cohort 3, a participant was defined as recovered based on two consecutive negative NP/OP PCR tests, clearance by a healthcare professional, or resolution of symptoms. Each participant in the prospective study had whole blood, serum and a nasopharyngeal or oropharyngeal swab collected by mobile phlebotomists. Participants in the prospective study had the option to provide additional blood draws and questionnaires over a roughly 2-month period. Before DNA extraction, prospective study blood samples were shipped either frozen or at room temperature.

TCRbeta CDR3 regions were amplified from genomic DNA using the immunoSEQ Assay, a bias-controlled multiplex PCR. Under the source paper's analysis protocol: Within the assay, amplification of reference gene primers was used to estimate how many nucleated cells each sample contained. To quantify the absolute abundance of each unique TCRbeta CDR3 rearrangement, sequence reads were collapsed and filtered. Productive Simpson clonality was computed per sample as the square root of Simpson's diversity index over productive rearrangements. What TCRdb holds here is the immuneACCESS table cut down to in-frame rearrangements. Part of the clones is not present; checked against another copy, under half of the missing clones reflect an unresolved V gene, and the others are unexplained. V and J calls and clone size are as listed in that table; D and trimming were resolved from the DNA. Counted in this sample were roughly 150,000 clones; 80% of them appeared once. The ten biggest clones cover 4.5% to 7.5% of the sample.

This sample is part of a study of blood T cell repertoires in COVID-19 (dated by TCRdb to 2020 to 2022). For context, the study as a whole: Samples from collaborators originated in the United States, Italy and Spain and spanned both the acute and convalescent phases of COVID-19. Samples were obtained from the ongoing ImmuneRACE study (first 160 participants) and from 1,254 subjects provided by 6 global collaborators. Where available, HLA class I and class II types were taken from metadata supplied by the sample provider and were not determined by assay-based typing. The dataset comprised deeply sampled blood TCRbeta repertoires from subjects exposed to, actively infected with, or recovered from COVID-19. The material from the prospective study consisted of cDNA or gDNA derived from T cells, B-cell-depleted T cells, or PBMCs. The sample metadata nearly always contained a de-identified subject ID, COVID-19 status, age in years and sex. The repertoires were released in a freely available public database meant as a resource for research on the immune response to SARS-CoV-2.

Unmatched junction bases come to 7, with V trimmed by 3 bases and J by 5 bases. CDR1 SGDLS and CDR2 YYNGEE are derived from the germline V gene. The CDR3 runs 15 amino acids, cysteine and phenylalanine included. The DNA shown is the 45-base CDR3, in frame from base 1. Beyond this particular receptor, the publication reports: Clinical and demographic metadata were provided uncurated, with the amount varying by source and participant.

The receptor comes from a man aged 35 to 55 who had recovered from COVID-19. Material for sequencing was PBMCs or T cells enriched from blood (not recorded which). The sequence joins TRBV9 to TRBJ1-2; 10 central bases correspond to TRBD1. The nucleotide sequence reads TGTGCCAGCAGCGCCCCCGACAGGGGGCTTTATGGCTACACCTTC. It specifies CASSAPDRGLYGYTF.